The T cell receptor beta chain under discussion was sequenced for a study of cytomegalovirus exposure and HLA in healthy donors. Findings and caveats of the study: Prior analysis indicated that the majority of TCR beta V segments exhibited productivity approximately 87% or approximately 30% of the time. 87-base-pair reads could not separate some V segments, including TRBV6-2 and TRBV6-3.

This CDR3 has 12 amino acids. J gave up 7 bases and V 7 bases, and 9 bases lay outside the gene matches. Germline CDR1 and CDR2: SQVTM and ANQGSEA. Worth noting for this clone: Its target is unknown.

PCR involved 60 Vbeta and 13 Jbeta primers. This table comes from immunoSEQ multiplex PCR, and its TCRdb copy is limited to in-frame clones, with some not included. The table gives about 54,000 clones; the top ten clones make up approximately 6.8% of it. The clonotype comes from a woman aged 40-49 years in good health and CMV-seronegative. This chain links TRBV29-1 with TRBJ2-7; 8 bases agree with TRBD2. Sequencing input: PBMCs. The CDR3 sequence is CSAGAGEGEQYF. The CDR3 DNA reads as TGCAGCGCAGGAGCGGGAGAGGGGGAGCAGTACTTC.